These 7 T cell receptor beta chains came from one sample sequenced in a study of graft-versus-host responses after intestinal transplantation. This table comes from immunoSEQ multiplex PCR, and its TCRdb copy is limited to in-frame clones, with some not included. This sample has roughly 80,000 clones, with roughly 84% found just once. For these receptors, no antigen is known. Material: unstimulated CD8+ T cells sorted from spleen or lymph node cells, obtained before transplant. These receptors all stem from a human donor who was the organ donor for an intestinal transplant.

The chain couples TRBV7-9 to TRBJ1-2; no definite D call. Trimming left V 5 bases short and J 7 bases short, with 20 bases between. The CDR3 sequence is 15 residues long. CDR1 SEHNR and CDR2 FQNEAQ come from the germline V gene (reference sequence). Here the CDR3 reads CASSPKVGVPRGYTF. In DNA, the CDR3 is TGTGCCAGCAGCCCGAAGGTGGGTGTACCACGTGGCTACACCTTC.

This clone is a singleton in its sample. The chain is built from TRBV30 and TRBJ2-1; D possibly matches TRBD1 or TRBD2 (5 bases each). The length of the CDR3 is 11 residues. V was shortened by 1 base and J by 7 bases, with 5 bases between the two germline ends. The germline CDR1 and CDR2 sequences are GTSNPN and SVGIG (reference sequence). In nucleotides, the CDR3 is TGTGCCTGGAGTGGGGGGAATGAGCAGTTCTTC. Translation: CAWSGGNEQFF.

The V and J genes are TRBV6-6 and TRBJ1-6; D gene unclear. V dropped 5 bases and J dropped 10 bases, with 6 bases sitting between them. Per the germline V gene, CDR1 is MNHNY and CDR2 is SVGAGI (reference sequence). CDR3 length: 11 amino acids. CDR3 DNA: TGTGCCAGCAGTGGTCCCTCACCCCTCCACTTT. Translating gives CASSGPSPLHF.

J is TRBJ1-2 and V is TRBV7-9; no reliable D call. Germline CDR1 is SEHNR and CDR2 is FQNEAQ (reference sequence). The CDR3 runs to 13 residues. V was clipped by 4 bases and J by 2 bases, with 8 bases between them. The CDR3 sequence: CASSSGRNYGYTF. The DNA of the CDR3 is TGTGCCAGCAGCTCAGGACGGAACTATGGCTACACCTTC.

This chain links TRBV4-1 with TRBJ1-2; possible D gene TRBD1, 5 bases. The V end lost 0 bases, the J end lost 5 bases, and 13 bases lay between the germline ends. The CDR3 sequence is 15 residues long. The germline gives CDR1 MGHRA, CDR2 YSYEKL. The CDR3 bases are TGCGCCAGCAGCCAAGATTTCGGGGGATTATATGGCTACACCTTC. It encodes CASSQDFGGLYGYTF.

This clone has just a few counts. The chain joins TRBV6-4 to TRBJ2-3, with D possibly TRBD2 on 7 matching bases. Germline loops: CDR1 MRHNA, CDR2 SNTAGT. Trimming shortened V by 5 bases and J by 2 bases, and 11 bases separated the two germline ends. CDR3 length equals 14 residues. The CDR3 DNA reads TGTGCCAGCAGTCAAGGGGGGGTCACAGATACGCAGTATTTT. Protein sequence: CASSQGGVTDTQYF.

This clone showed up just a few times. CDR3 in DNA: TGTGCCAGTAGTATCGGGACGGAGAACACTGAAGCTTTCTTT. Its translation is CASSIGTENTEAFF. The chain is built from TRBV19 and TRBJ1-1; TRBD1 might be the D (5 bases). Trimming removed 3 bases from V and 1 base from J, with 9 bases in between. Per the germline V gene, CDR1 is LNHDA and CDR2 is SQIVND (reference sequence). This CDR3 has 14 amino acids. Using reference TRBV19 and TRBJ1-1 for the parts outside the CDR3, the full variable domain is DGGITQSPKYLFRKEGQNVTLSCEQNLNHDAMYWYRQDPGQGLRLIYYSQIVNDFQKGDIAEGYSVSREKKESFPLTVTSAQKNPTAFYLCASSIGTENTEAFFGQGTRLTVV.